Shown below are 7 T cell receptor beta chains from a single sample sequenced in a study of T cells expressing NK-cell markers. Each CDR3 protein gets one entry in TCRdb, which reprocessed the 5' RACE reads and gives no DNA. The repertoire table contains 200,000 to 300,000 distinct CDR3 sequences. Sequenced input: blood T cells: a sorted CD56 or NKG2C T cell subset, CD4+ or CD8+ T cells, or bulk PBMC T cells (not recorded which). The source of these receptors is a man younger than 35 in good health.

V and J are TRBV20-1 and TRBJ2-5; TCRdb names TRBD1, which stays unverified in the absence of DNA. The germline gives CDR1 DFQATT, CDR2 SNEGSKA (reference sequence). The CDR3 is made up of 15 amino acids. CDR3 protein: CSANQDRVRMKTQYF.

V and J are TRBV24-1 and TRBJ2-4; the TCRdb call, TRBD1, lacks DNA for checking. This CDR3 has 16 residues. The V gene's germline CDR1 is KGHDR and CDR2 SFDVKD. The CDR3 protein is CATSDFAGTGKNIQYF.

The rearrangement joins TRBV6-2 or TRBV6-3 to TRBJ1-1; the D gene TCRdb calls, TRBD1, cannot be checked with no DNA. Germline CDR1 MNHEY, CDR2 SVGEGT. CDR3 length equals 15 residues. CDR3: CASRPHGRGNTEAFF.

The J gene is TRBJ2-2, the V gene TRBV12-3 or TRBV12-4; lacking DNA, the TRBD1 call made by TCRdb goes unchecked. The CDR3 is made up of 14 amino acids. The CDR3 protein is CASTYPGGRGELFF.

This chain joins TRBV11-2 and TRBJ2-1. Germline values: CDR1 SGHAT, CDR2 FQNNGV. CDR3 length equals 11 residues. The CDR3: CASRLYNEQFF.

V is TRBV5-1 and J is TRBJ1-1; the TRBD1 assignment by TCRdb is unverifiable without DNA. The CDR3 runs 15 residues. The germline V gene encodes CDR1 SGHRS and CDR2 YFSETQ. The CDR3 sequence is CASSLTGIVGTEAFF. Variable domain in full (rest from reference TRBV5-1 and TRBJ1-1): KAGVTQTPRYLIKTRGQQVTLSCSPISGHRSVSWYQQTPGQGLQFLFEYFSETQRNKGNFPGRFSGRQFSNSRSEMNVSTLELGDSALYLCASSLTGIVGTEAFFGQGTRLTVV.

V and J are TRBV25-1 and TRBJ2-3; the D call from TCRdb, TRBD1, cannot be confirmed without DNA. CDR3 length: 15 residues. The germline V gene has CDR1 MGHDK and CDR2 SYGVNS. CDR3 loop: CASSDLKVPTDTQYF.